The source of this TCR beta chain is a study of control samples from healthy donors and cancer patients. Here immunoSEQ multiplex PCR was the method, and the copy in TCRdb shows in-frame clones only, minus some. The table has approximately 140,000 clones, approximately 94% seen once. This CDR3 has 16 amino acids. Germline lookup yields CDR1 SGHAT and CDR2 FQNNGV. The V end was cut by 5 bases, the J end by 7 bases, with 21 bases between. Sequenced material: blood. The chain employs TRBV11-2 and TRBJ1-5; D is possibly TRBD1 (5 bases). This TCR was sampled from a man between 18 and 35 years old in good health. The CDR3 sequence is CASSPEFEGHGQPQHF. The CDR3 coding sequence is TGTGCCAGCAGCCCCGAGTTCGAGGGGCACGGGCAGCCCCAGCATTTT.